Sequencing of this TCR beta chain was carried out in a study of Ad26.COV2.S vaccination and SARS-CoV-2 variants. Whole-study context: Once or twice, 56 days apart, Ad26.COV2.S was delivered intramuscularly.

A remark on this clone: Antigen: not known.

Treatment here: around 19 received Ad26.COV2.S at low or high dose, single or two shots; several received placebo; per-sample allocation not given. All samples were drawn on day 63, counting from the first vaccine or placebo injection. Built on an Ad26 vector, the vaccine expressed Wuhan-strain SARS-CoV-2 spike. The study's findings and limits: Substantial post-vaccination breadth of spike-specific CD8+ and CD4+ T cell responses was reported.

Sequenced by immunoSEQ multiplex PCR; TCRdb stores in-frame clones only, minus some. This table holds roughly 380,000 clones, approximately 85% found once. The origin of this receptor is a person aged 18-60 years who received the Ad26.COV2.S COVID-19 vaccine or a placebo. Sequenced here: peripheral blood, sampled in a trial of Ad26.COV2.S vaccine versus placebo.

In DNA form, the CDR3 reads TGTGCCGTAGTAGGGACAGGGGTGGCCAATGAGCAGTTCTTC. It specifies CAVVGTGVANEQFF. The rearrangement uses TRBV19 and TRBJ2-1, with 10 bases matching TRBD1. V lost 11 bases, J lost 6 bases, and 10 bases stayed unmatched. The CDR3 extends over 14 amino acids. Germline CDR1 and CDR2: LNHDA and SQIVND (reference sequence).